The subject of this entry is one TCR beta chain. The antigen is undetermined. The CDR3 runs to 12 residues. Germline V CDR1 and CDR2: KGHSH, LQKENI. The V and J ends lost 6 bases and 7 bases respectively, with 10 bases between them. This entry is derived from a study of siplizumab effects on memory and regulatory T cells. Broader study findings: The drug siplizumab significantly decreased the alloreactive sequences that could be traced to unstimulated CD4+ memory cells. Unstimulated subsets captured only a minor fraction of alloreactive clones. Proliferating clones, CD4+ or CD8+, lacked an assignable naive or memory phenotype in roughly 80-97% of cases.

TCRdb keeps only in-frame clones here, not all; method: immunoSEQ multiplex PCR. The repertoire consists of approximately 90,000 clones, with approximately 95% occurring once and the leading ten covering roughly 0.29%. V usage is TRBV18 and J usage is TRBJ2-1; D is undetermined. The sequenced sample was non-Treg CD4+ T cells sorted from blood. The sequence was obtained from a human donor in good health. The CDR3 region is CASSFGRNEQFF. The CDR3 DNA reads TGTGCCAGCTCTTTTGGCCGAAATGAGCAGTTCTTC.